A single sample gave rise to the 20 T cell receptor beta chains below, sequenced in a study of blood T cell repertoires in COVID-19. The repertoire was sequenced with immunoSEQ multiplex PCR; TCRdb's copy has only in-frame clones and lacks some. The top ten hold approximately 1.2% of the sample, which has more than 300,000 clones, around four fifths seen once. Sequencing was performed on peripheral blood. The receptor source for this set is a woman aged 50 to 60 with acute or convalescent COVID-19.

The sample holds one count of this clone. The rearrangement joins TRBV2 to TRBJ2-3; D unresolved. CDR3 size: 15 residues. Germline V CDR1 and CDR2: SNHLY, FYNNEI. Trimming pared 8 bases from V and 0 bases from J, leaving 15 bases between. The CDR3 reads CASLPGWASTDTQYF. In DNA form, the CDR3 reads TGTGCCAGCCTCCCCGGATGGGCCAGCACAGATACGCAGTATTTT.

In DNA form, the CDR3 reads TGTGCCAGCAGCGTTGGCGGGTCCAGCTCCTACGAGCAGTACTTC. This encodes CASSVGGSSSYEQYF. The rearrangement links TRBV9 to TRBJ2-7, with a possible D match to TRBD2 (5 bases). Germline V gene data show CDR1 as SGDLS and CDR2 as YYNGEE. The CDR3 totals 15 residues. Trimming pared 2 bases from V and 0 bases from J, leaving 12 bases between. Supplemented by reference TRBV9 and TRBJ2-7, the full variable domain reads DSGVTQTPKHLITATGQRVTLRCSPRSGDLSVYWYQQSLDQGLQFLIQYYNGEERAKGNILERFSAQQFPDLHSELNLSSLELGDSALYFCASSVGGSSSYEQYFGPGTRLTVT.

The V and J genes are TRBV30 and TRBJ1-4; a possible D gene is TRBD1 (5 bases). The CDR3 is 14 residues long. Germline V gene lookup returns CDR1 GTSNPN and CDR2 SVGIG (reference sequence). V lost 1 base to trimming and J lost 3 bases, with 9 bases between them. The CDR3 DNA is TGTGCCTGGAGTGGGACACGCTCTAATGAAAAACTGTTTTTT. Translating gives CAWSGTRSNEKLFF.

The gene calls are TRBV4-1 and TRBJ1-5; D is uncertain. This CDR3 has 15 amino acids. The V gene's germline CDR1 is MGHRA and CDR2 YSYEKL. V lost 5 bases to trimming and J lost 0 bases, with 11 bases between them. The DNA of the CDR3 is TGCGCCAGCAGCGGACGGACTTTTAGCAATCAGCCCCAGCATTTT. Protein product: CASSGRTFSNQPQHF.

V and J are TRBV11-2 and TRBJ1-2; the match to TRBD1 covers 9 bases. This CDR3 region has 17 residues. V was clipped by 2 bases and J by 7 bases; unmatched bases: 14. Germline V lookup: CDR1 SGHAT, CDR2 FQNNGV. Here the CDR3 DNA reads TGTGCCAGCAGCTTATGGGACAGGGATCCCTCATTAGCTGGCTACACCTTC. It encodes CASSLWDRDPSLAGYTF.

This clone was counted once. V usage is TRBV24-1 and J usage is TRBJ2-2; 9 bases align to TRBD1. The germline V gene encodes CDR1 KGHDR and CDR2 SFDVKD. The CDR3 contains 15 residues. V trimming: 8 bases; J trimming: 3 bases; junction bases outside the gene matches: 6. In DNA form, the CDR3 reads TGTGCCACCATGCCGGGACAGGGCGACACCGGGGAGCTGTTTTTT. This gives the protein CATMPGQGDTGELFF.

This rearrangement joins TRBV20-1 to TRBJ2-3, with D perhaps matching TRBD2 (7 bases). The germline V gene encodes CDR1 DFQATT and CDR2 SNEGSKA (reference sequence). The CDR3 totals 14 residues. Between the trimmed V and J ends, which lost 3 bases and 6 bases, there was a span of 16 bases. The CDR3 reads CSASTAGAMDTQYF. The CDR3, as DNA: TGCAGTGCTAGTACGGCGGGGGCCATGGATACGCAGTATTTT.

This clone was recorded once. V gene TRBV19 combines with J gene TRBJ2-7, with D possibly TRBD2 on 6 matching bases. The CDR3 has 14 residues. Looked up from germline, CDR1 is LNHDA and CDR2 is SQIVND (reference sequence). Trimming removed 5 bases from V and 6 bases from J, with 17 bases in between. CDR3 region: CASSLTGLPGEQYF. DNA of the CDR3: TGTGCCAGTAGTTTAACGGGACTTCCTGGCGAGCAGTACTTC.

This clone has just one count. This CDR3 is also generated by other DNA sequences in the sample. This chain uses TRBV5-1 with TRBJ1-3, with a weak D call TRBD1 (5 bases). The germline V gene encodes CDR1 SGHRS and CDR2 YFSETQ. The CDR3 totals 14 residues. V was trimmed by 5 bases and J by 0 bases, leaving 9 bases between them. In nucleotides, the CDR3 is TGCGCCAGCAGTCCCGACAGCTCTGGAAACACCATATATTTT. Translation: CASSPDSSGNTIYF.

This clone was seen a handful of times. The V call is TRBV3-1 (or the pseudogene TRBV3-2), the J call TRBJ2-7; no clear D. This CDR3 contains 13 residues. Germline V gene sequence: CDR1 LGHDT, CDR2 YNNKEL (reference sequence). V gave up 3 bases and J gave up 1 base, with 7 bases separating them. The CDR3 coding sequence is TGTGCCAGCAGCCAGATACAGTCCTACGAGCAGTACTTC. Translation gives CASSQIQSYEQYF.

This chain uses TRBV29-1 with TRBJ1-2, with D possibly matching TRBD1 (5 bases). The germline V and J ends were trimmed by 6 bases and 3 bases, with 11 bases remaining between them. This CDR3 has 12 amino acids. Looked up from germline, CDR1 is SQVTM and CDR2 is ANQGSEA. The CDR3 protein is CSVAGSDYGYTF. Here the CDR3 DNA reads TGCAGCGTCGCAGGGTCTGACTATGGCTACACCTTC.

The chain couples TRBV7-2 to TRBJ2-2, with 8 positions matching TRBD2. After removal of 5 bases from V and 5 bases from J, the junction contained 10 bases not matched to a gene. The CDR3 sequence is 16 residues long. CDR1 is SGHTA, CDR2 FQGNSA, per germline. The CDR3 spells CASSRAGVPNTGELFF. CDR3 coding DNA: TGTGCCAGCAGCAGAGCGGGAGTCCCAAATACCGGGGAGCTGTTTTTT. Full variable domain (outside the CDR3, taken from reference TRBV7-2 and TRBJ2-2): GAGVSQSPSNKVTEKGKDVELRCDPISGHTALYWYRQSLGQGLEFLIYFQGNSAPDKSGLPSDRFSAERTGGSVSTLTIQRTQQEDSAVYLCASSRAGVPNTGELFFGEGSRLTVL.

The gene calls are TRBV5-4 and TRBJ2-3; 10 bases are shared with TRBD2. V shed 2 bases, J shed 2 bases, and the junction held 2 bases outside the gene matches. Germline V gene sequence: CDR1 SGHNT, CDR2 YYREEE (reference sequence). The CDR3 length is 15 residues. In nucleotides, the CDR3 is TGTGCCAGCAGCTTAACTAGCGGGAACACAGATACGCAGTATTTT. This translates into CASSLTSGNTDTQYF.

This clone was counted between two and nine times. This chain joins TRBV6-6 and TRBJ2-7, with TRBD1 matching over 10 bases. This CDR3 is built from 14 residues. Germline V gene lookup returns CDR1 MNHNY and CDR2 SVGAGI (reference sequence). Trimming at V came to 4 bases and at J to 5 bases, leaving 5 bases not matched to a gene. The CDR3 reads CASSSQDRGDEQYV. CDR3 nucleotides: TGTGCCAGCAGTTCCCAGGACAGGGGGGACGAGCAGTACGTC.

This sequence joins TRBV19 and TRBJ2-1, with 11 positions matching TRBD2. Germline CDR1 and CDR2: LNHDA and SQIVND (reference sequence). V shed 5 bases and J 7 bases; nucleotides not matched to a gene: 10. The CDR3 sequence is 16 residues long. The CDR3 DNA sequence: TGTGCCAGTAGTCCCCGTAGCGGGAGGGCTGGTAATGAGCAGTTCTTC. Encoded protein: CASSPRSGRAGNEQFF.

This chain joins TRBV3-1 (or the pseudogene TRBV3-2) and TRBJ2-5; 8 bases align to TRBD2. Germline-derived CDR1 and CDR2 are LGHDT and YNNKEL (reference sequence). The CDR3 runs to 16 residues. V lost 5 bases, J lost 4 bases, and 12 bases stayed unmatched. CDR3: CASSIPAGGAPETQYF. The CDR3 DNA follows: TGTGCCAGCAGCATACCGGCCGGGGGGGCCCCAGAGACCCAGTACTTC.

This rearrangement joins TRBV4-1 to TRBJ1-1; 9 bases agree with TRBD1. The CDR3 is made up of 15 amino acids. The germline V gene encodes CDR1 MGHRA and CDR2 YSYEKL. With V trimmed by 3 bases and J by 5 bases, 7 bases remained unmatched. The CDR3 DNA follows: TGCGCCAGCAGCCATTACCGACAGGGGGGGACTGAAGCTTTCTTT. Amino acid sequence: CASSHYRQGGTEAFF.

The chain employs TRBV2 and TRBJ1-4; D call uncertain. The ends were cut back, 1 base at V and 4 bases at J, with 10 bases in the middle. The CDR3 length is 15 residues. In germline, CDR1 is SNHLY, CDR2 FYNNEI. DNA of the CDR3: TGTGCCAGCAGTGAAGAGGAGGCTTATAATGAAAAACTGTTTTTT. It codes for CASSEEEAYNEKLFF. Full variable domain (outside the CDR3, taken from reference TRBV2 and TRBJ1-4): EPEVTQTPSHQVTQMGQEVILRCVPISNHLYFYWYRQILGQKVEFLVSFYNNEISEKSEIFDDQFSVERPDGSNFTLKIRSTKLEDSAMYFCASSEEEAYNEKLFFGSGTQLSVL.

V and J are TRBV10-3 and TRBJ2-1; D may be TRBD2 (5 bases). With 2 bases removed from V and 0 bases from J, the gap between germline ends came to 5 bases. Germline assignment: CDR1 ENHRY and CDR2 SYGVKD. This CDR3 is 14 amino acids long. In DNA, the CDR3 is TGTGCCATCAGTGAGACTAGCTCCTACAATGAGCAGTTCTTC. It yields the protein CAISETSSYNEQFF.

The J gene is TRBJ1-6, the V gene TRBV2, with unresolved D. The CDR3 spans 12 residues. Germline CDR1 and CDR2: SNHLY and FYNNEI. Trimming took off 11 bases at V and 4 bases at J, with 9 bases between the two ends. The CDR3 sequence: CAGGEYNSPLHF. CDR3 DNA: TGTGCCGGCGGAGAATATAATTCACCCCTCCACTTT.